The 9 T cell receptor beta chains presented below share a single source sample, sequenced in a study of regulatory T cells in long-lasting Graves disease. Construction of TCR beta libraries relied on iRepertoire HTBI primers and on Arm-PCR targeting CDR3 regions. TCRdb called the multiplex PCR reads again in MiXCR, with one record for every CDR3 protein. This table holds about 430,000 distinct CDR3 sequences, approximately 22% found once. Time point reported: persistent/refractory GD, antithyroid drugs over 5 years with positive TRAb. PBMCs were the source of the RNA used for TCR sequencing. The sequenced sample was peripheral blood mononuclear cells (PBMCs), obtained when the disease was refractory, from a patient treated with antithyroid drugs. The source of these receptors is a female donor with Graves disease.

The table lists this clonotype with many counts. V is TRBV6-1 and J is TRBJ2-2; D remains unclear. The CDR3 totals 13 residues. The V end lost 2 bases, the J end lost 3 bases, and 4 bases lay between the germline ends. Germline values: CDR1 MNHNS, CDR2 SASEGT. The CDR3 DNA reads TGTGCCAGCAGTGAACTGGACACCGGGGAGCTGTTTTTT. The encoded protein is CASSELDTGELFF.

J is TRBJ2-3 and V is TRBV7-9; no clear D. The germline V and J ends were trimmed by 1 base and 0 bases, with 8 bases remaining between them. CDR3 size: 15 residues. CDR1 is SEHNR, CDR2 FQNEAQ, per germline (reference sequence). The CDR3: CASSLVTASTDTQYF. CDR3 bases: TGTGCCAGCAGCTTAGTGACCGCTAGCACAGATACGCAGTATTTT.

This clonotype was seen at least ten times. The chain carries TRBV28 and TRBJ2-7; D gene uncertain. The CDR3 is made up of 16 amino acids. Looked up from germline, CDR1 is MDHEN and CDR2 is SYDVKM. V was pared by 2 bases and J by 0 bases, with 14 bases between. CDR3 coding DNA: TGTGCCAGCAGTTTAGTCCCACAGACCAGCTCCTACGAGCAGTACTTC. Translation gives CASSLVPQTSSYEQYF.

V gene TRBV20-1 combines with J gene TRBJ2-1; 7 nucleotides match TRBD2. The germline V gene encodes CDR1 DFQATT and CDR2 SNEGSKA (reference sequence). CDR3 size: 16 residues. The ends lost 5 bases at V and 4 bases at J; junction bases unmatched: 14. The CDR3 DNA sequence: TGCAGTGCTCCCAAGGGAGGGCTAGCGGTTTACAATGAGCAGTTCTTC. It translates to CSAPKGGLAVYNEQFF.

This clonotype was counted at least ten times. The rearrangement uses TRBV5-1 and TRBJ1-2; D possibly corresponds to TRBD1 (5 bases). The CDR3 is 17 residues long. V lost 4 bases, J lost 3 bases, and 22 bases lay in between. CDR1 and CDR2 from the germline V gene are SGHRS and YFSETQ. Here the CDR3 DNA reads TGCGCCAGCAGCGGGCGCTCCCGGGACCTCGGCGACTATGGCTACACCTTC. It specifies CASSGRSRDLGDYGYTF.

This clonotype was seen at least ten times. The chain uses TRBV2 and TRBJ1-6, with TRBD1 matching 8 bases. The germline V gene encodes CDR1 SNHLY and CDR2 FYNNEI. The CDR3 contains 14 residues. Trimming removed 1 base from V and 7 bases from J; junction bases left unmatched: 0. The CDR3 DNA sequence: TGTGCCAGCAGTGAAGGGACAGGGAATTCACCCCTCCACTTT. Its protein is CASSEGTGNSPLHF.

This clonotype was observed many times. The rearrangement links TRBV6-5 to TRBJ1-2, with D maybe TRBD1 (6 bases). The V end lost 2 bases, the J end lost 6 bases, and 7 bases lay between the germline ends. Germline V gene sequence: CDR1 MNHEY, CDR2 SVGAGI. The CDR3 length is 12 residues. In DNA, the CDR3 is TGTGCCAGCAGTTACGGGGGGCATGGCTACACCTTC. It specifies CASSYGGHGYTF.

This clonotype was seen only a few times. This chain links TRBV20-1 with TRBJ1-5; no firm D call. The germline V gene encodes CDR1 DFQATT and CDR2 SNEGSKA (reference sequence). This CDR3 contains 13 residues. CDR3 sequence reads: CSAQEDSNQPQHF. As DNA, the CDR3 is TGCAGCGCCCAGGAAGATAGCAATCAGCCCCAGCATTTT.

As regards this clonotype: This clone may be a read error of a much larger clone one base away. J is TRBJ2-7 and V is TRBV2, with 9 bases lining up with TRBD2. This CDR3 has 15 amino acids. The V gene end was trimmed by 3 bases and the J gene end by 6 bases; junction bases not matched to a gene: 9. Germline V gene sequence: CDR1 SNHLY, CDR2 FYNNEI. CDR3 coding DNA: TGTGCCAGCAGTGATTTGGGGCGGGAGGGCCTCGAGCAGTACTTC. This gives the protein CASSDLGREGLEQYF.